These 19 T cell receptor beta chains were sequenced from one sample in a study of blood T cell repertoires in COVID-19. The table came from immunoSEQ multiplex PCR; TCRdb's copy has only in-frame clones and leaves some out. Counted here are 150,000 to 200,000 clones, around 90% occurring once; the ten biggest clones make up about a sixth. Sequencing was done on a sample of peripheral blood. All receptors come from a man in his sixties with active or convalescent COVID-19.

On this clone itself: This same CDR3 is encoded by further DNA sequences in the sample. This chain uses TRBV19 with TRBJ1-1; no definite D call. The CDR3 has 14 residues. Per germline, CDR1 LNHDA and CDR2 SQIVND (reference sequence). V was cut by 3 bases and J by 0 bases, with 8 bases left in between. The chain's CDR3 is CASSIPGMNTEAFF. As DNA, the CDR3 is TGTGCCAGTAGTATCCCTGGCATGAACACTGAAGCTTTCTTT.

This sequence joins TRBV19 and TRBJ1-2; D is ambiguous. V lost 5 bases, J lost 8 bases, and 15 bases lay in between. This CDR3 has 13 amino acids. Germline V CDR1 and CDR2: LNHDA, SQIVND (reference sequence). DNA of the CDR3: TGTGCCAGTAGTGAACAGCTTTTCGGCGGCTACACCTTC. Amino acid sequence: CASSEQLFGGYTF.

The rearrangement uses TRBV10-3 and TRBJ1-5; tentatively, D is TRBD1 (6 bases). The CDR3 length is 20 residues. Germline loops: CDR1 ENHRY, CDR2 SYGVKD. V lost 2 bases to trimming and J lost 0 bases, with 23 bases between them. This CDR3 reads CAISEHRFRGSQLSNQPQHF. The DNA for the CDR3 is TGTGCCATCAGTGAGCATCGCTTCAGGGGCAGTCAACTTAGCAATCAGCCCCAGCATTTT.

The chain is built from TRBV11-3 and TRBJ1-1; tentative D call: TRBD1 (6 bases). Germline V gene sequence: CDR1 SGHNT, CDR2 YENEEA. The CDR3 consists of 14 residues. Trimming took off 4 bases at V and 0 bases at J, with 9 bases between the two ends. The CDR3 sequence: CASSSGQLNTEAFF. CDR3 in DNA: TGTGCCAGCAGCTCGGGACAATTGAACACTGAAGCTTTCTTT.

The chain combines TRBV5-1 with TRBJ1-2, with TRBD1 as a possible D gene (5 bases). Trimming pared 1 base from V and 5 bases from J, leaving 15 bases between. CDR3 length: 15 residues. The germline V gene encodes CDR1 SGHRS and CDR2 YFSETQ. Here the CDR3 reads CASSLLVQEGYGYTF. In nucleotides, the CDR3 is TGCGCCAGCAGCTTGTTGGTTCAGGAGGGGTATGGCTACACCTTC. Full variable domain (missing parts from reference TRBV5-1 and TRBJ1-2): KAGVTQTPRYLIKTRGQQVTLSCSPISGHRSVSWYQQTPGQGLQFLFEYFSETQRNKGNFPGRFSGRQFSNSRSEMNVSTLELGDSALYLCASSLLVQEGYGYTFGSGTRLTVV.

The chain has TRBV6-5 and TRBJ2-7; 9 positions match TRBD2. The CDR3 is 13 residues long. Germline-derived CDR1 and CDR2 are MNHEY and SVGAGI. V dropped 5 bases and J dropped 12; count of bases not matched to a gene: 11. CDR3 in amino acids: CASSNPRGGVSYF. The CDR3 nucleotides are TGTGCCAGCAGTAACCCACGCGGGGGGGTTTCGTACTTC.

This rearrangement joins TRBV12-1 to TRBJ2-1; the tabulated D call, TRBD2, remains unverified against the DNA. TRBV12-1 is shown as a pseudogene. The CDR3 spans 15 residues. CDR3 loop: CASSFVLAGYNEQFF. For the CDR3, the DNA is TGTGCCAGCAGCTTTGTTCTAGCGGGGTACAATGAGCAGTTCTTC.

The CDR3 DNA reads as TGTGCCAGCAGCACCGACAGGAACACTGAAGCTTTCTTT. It translates to CASSTDRNTEAFF. V gene TRBV6-5 combines with J gene TRBJ1-1; tentative D call: TRBD1 (5 bases). Per the germline V gene, CDR1 is MNHEY and CDR2 is SVGAGI. This CDR3 is built from 13 residues. Trimming removed 6 bases at V and 1 base at J, with 9 bases between.

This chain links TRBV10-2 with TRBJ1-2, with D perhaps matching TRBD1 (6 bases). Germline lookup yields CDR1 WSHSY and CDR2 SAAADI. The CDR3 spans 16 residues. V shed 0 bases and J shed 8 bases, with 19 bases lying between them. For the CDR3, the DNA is TGCGCCAGCAGTGAGTCGACTCGGGCAGGGGAAAGGGGCTACACCTTC. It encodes CASSESTRAGERGYTF.

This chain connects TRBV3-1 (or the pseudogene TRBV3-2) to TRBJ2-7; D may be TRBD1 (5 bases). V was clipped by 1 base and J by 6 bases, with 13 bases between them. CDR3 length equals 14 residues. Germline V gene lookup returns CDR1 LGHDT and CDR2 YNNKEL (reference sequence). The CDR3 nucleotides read TGTGCCAGCAGCCAAGGGGGCGTCGGGCGCGAGCAGTACTTC. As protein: CASSQGGVGREQYF.

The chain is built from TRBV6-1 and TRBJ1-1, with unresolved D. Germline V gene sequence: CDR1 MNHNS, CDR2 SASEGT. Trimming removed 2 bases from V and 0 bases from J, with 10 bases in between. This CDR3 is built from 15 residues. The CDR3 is CASSEQYTMNTEAFF. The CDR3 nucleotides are TGTGCCAGCAGTGAACAGTACACGATGAACACTGAAGCTTTCTTT.

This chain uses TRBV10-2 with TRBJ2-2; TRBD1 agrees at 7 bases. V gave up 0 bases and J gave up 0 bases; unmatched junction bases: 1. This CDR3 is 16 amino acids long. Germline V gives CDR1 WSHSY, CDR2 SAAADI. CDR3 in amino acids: CASSESGGANTGELFF. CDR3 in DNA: TGCGCCAGCAGTGAGTCAGGGGGCGCGAACACCGGGGAGCTGTTTTTT.

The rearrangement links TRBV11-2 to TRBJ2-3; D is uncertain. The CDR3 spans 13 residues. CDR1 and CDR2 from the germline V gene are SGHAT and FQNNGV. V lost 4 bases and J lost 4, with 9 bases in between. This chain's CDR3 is CASSSTLPDTQYF. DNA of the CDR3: TGTGCCAGCAGCTCTACTCTCCCAGATACGCAGTATTTT. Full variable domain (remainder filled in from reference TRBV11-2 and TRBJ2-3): EAGVAQSPRYKIIEKRQSVAFWCNPISGHATLYWYQQILGQGPKLLIQFQNNGVVDDSQLPKDRFSAERLKGVDSTLKIQPAKLEDSAVYLCASSSTLPDTQYFGPGTRLTVL.

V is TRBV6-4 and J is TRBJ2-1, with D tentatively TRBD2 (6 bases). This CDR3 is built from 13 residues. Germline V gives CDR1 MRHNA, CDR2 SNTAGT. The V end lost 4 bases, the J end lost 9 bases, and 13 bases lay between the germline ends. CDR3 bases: TGTGCCAGCAGTGGACTAGGGGTACGTGAGCAGTTCTTC. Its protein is CASSGLGVREQFF.

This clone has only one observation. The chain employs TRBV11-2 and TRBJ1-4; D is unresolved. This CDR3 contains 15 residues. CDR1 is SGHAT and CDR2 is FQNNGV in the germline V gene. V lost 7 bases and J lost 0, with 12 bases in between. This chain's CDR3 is CASTPLGATNEKLFF. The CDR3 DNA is TGTGCCAGCACCCCTCTGGGAGCAACTAATGAAAAACTGTTTTTT.

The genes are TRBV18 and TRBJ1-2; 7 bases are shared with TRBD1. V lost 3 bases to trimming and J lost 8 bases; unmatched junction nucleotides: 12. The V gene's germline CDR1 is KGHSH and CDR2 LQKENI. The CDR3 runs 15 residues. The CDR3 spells CASSPPGQAGGGYTF. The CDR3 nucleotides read TGTGCCAGCTCACCCCCCGGACAGGCCGGAGGCGGCTACACCTTC.

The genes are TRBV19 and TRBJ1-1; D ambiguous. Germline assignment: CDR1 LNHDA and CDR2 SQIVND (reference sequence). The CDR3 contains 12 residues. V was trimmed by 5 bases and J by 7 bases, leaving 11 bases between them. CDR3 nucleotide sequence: TGTGCCAGTAGTCACGGCGCGGGTGAAGCTTTCTTT. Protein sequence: CASSHGAGEAFF.

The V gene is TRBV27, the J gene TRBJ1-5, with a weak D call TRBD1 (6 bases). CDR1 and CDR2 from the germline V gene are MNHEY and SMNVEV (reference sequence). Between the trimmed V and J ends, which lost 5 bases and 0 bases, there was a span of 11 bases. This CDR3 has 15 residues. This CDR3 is CASSKDRYSNQPQHF. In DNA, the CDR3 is TGTGCCAGCAGTAAAGACAGGTATAGCAATCAGCCCCAGCATTTT.

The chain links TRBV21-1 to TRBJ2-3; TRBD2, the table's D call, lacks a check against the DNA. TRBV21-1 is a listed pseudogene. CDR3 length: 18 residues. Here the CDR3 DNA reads TGTGCCAGCAGCAACCTTCCACTAGCGGGAGGGCCCACAGATACGCAGTATTTT. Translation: CASSNLPLAGGPTDTQYF.